This TCR beta chain was sequenced for a study of T cell responses to AZD1222 COVID-19 vaccine. General study findings and limits: CD4 TCRs associated with vaccination spanned spike, dominating at 160-218 and 743-854.

Profiled with immunoSEQ multiplex PCR; TCRdb holds only in-frame clones, not every one. The table records about 110,000 clones, roughly 88% of them present only once. Regarding this clone: The target antigen is unknown. The limits of the CDR3 on the DNA are not certain, so only TCRdb's listed CDR3 is given.

The length of the CDR3 is 17 amino acids, counting both ends. The gene calls are TRBV21-1 and TRBJ1-1. TRBV21-1 is annotated as a pseudogene. The origin of this receptor is an adult in good health. The sequences come from peripheral blood, collected on day 0 of MenACWY control vaccination. CDR3: CASSANLVGVGNTEAFF.